Each of the 15 T cell receptor beta chains below was sequenced from the same sample in a study of spatial heterogeneity in lung cancer. Study-wide results and caveats: The number of expanded tumor alpha and beta chains correlated with mutation number.

TCRdb passed the 5' RACE reads through MiXCR, listing each CDR3 protein once. Of more than 9,500 distinct CDR3 sequences listed, approximately 14% were seen once; the top ten hold around 15%. What these receptors recognize is not known. Time point indicated: sample taken at primary tumor resection. Sequencing used lung tumor tissue, obtained at surgery. Receptors were obtained from a male donor with early-stage non-small cell lung cancer.

This clonotype occurred a few times. This rearrangement joins TRBV5-1 to TRBJ2-5; no firm D call. Germline values: CDR1 SGHRS, CDR2 YFSETQ. The CDR3 totals 15 residues. Trimming removed 1 base at V and 5 bases at J, with 15 bases between. Here the CDR3 reads CASSLYQAAEETQYF. For the CDR3, the DNA is TGCGCCAGCAGCTTGTATCAAGCCGCCGAGGAGACCCAGTACTTC.

This clonotype was picked up many times. This chain uses TRBV29-1 with TRBJ1-2; D might be TRBD1 (5 bases). V dropped 2 bases and J dropped 4 bases, with 14 bases sitting between them. CDR1 is SQVTM and CDR2 is ANQGSEA in the germline V gene. The CDR3 has 14 amino acids. Here the CDR3 reads CSVEPQGRPYGYTF. The CDR3, as DNA: TGCAGCGTTGAACCCCAGGGAAGACCCTATGGCTACACCTTC.

This clonotype was counted ten times or more. The J gene is TRBJ2-7, the V gene TRBV7-2; D is unclear. The germline V gene encodes CDR1 SGHTA and CDR2 FQGNSA. The V end lost 3 bases, the J end lost 7 bases, and 10 bases lay between the germline ends. The CDR3 contains 12 residues. Here the CDR3 DNA reads TGTGCCAGCAGCTTGGGCCTTGAGGAGCAGTACTTC. This translates into CASSLGLEEQYF.

Ten or more counts support this clonotype. This sequence joins TRBV28 and TRBJ2-1; D remains unclear. The CDR3 consists of 16 residues. Trimming removed 3 bases from V and 0 bases from J, with 12 bases in between. The germline CDR1 and CDR2 sequences are MDHEN and SYDVKM. Here the CDR3 reads CASSFLKGSSYNEQFF. CDR3 DNA: TGTGCCAGCAGTTTCCTTAAGGGAAGCTCCTACAATGAGCAGTTCTTC.

This clonotype was seen more than once but under ten times. Here the CDR3 reads CASSRTGGQTSTDTQYF. CDR3 sequence (DNA): TGTGCCAGCAGCCGGACCGGGGGACAGACTAGCACAGATACGCAGTATTTT. This rearrangement joins TRBV28 to TRBJ2-3, with D possibly being TRBD1 (7 bases). The germline V gene has CDR1 MDHEN and CDR2 SYDVKM. The V end was cut by 6 bases, the J end by 0 bases, with 19 bases between. The CDR3 has 17 amino acids.

The J gene is TRBJ1-1, the V gene TRBV23-1; TRBD1 might be the D (5 bases). TRBV23-1 falls under the ORF class, with uncertain function. This CDR3 comprises 16 residues. The V end lost 8 bases, the J end lost 1 base, and 20 bases lay between the germline ends. The CDR3 spells CASPPEGDHRNTEAFF. In DNA form, the CDR3 reads TGCGCCAGCCCCCCGGAAGGGGACCATAGGAACACTGAAGCTTTCTTT.

There are many counts of this clonotype. The rearrangement links TRBV7-8 to TRBJ2-2; TRBD2 is a possible D gene (6 bases). V shed 5 bases and J shed 0 bases, with 16 bases lying between them. The V gene's germline CDR1 is SGHVS and CDR2 FQNEAQ. This CDR3 comprises 17 residues. CDR3 bases: TGTGCCAGCAGCGCGATAGTCGGGAGAACGAACACCGGGGAGCTGTTTTTT. This encodes CASSAIVGRTNTGELFF.

This clonotype was detected many times. The chain has TRBV4-1 and TRBJ2-1; 7 bases fit TRBD1. From germline, CDR1 is MGHRA and CDR2 YSYEKL. This CDR3 region has 11 residues. V trimming: 5 bases; J trimming: 9 bases; junction bases outside the gene matches: 1. For the CDR3, the DNA is TGCGCCAGCAGCGAGGGGGCTGAGCAGTTCTTC. Its protein is CASSEGAEQFF.

Many counts were recorded for this clonotype. The J gene is TRBJ2-7, the V gene TRBV7-6; D possibly uses TRBD1 or TRBD2 (6 bases each). Trimming pared 5 bases from V and 6 bases from J, leaving 23 bases between. CDR1 and CDR2 from the germline V gene are SGHVS and FNYEAQ. The CDR3 runs 16 residues. The CDR3 nucleotides read TGTGCCAGCAGCCAAAGCCGGGGGCCCGTACTGTTCGAGCAGTACTTC. Amino acid sequence: CASSQSRGPVLFEQYF.

This clonotype rates as medium-sized. This chain uses TRBV20-1 with TRBJ1-1; D is uncertain. CDR1 is DFQATT, CDR2 SNEGSKA, per germline (reference sequence). This CDR3 has 13 residues. Trimming pared 7 bases from V and 0 bases from J, leaving 12 bases between. DNA of the CDR3: TGCAGTGTCCCCGACGGACTGAACACTGAAGCTTTCTTT. This codes for CSVPDGLNTEAFF.

Only a few counts were recorded for this clonotype. V is TRBV20-1 and J is TRBJ1-1, with 8 positions matching TRBD1. The CDR3 has 14 residues. Germline CDR1 reads DFQATT; CDR2 reads SNEGSKA (reference sequence). V lost 5 bases and J lost 2; bases outside the gene matches: 7. This chain's CDR3 is CSAGTGRGNTEAFF. CDR3 nucleotide sequence: TGCAGTGCTGGGACAGGTAGAGGTAACACTGAAGCTTTCTTT.

This clonotype was seen repeatedly, ten times or more. This chain joins TRBV29-1 and TRBJ1-1; no clear D. V lost 0 bases, J lost 5 bases, and 13 bases lay in between. The CDR3 totals 14 residues. Looked up from germline, CDR1 is SQVTM and CDR2 is ANQGSEA. CDR3 DNA: TGCAGCGTTGAAGATCAGACATTGGGTACTGAAGCTTTCTTT. This sequence encodes CSVEDQTLGTEAFF.

This clonotype was seen more than once but under ten times. The V gene is TRBV10-2, the J gene TRBJ2-1, with a tentative D call TRBD2 (6 bases). Germline V lookup: CDR1 WSHSY, CDR2 SAAADI. The V end was cut by 7 bases, the J end by 9 bases, with 10 bases between. The CDR3 sequence is 11 residues long. Written as DNA, the CDR3 is TGCGCCAGCAAGCTCGGGGGTGAGCAGTTCTTC. It encodes CASKLGGEQFF.

The rearrangement joins TRBV28 to TRBJ2-7; D is unclear. This CDR3 comprises 12 residues. From germline, CDR1 is MDHEN and CDR2 SYDVKM. With 5 bases removed from V and 4 bases from J, the gap between germline ends came to 9 bases. CDR3 sequence reads: CASSRKEYEQYF. CDR3 in DNA: TGTGCCAGCAGTCGGAAAGAGTACGAGCAGTACTTC. Full variable domain (rest looked up from reference TRBV28 and TRBJ2-7): DVKVTQSSRYLVKRTGEKVFLECVQDMDHENMFWYRQDPGLGLRLIYFSYDVKMKEKGDIPEGYSVSREKKERFSLILESASTNQTSMYLCASSRKEYEQYFGPGTRLTVT.

V is TRBV20-1 and J is TRBJ1-1; D is uncertain. The germline CDR1 and CDR2 sequences are DFQATT and SNEGSKA (reference sequence). This CDR3 has 13 amino acids. This CDR3 reads CTAPGRVNTEAFF. Here the CDR3 DNA reads TGCACCGCCCCCGGGCGGGTGAACACTGAAGCTTTCTTT.